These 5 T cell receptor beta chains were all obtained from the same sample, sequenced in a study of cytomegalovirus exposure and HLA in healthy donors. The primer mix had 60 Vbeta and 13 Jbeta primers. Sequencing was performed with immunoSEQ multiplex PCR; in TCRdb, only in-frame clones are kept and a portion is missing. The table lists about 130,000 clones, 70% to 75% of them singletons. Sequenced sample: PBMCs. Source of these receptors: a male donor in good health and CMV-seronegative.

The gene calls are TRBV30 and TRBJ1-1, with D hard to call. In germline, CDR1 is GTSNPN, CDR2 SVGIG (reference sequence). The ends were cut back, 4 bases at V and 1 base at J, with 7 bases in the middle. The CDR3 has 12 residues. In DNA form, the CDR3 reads TGTGCCTGGACTAAGAGGAACACTGAAGCTTTCTTT. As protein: CAWTKRNTEAFF.

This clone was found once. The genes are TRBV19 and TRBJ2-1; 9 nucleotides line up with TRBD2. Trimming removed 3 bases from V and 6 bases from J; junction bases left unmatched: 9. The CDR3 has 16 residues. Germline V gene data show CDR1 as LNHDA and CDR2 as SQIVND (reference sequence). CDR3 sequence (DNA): TGTGCCAGTAGTATTCCGACCGGGACTAGCATCAATGAGCAGTTCTTC. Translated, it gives CASSIPTGTSINEQFF.

Here the CDR3 reads CASSIQGTQETQYF. DNA for the CDR3: TGTGCCAGTAGTATACAGGGGACCCAGGAGACCCAGTACTTC. The chain couples TRBV19 to TRBJ2-5; perhaps TRBD1 as D (6 bases). CDR3 length: 14 amino acids. CDR1 and CDR2 (germline): LNHDA, SQIVND (reference sequence). Trimming removed 2 bases from V and 5 bases from J, with 12 bases in between. Based on the CDR3 plus reference TRBV19 and TRBJ2-5, the full variable domain is DGGITQSPKYLFRKEGQNVTLSCEQNLNHDAMYWYRQDPGQGLRLIYYSQIVNDFQKGDIAEGYSVSREKKESFPLTVTSAQKNPTAFYLCASSIQGTQETQYFGPGTRLLVL.

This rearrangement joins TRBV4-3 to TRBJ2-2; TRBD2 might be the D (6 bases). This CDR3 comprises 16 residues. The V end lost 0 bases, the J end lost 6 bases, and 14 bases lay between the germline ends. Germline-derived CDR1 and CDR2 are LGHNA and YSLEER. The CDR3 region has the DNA TGCGCCAGCAGCCAAGAGGCGGGGTTTCGTGCCGGGGAGCTGTTTTTT. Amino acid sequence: CASSQEAGFRAGELFF.

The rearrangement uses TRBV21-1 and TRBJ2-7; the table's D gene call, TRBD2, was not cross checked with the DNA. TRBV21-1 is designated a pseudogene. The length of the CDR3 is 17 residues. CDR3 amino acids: CASSKANAGPDSYEQYF. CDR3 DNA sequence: TGTGCCAGCAGCAAAGCTAATGCGGGGCCAGACTCCTACGAGCAGTACTTC.